These 8 T cell receptor beta chains were all obtained from the same sample, sequenced in a study of brain T cells in children with intractable seizures. Sequencing was performed with immunoSEQ multiplex PCR; in TCRdb, only in-frame clones are kept and a portion is missing. Of roughly 69,000 clones listed, approximately 95% are singletons. Sequenced here: peripheral blood, sampled at surgery. These receptors all stem from a boy younger than two with focal cortical dysplasia and intractable seizures.

The V call is TRBV6-2 or TRBV6-3, the J call TRBJ2-2, with 8 bases that match TRBD2. V lost 2 bases and J lost 7; bases outside the gene matches: 6. The CDR3 sequence is 15 residues long. Germline CDR1 and CDR2: MNHEY and SVGEGT. This CDR3 reads CASSYQREGLGELFF. For the CDR3, the DNA is TGTGCCAGCAGTTACCAACGGGAGGGCCTCGGGGAGCTGTTTTTT.

The sample holds a few counts of this clone. The chain combines TRBV2 with TRBJ2-3, with TRBD2 matching 7 bases. Germline lookup yields CDR1 SNHLY and CDR2 FYNNEI. V shed 3 bases and J 2 bases; nucleotides not matched to a gene: 2. The CDR3 loop spans 14 amino acids. The CDR3 protein is CASSDWDYTDTQYF. In nucleotides, the CDR3 is TGTGCCAGCAGTGACTGGGACTACACAGATACGCAGTATTTT. Looking up the rest from reference TRBV2 and TRBJ2-3 gives the full variable domain: EPEVTQTPSHQVTQMGQEVILRCVPISNHLYFYWYRQILGQKVEFLVSFYNNEISEKSEIFDDQFSVERPDGSNFTLKIRSTKLEDSAMYFCASSDWDYTDTQYFGPGTRLTVL.

V usage is TRBV20-1 and J usage is TRBJ1-5, with 8 bases identical to TRBD1. The CDR3 loop spans 17 amino acids. Germline CDR1 reads DFQATT; CDR2 reads SNEGSKA (reference sequence). The V segment lost 3 bases and the J segment 8 bases; nucleotides outside the gene matches: 18. The CDR3 region has the DNA TGCAGTGCTAGTTCTCCGGGGGGACAGGCCCTCTGGGAGCCCCAGCATTTT. This sequence encodes CSASSPGGQALWEPQHF.

The CDR3 DNA reads TGCGCCAGCAGCTTGCGAACAGGTACAGATACGCAGTATTTT. Amino acids: CASSLRTGTDTQYF. This chain links TRBV5-1 with TRBJ2-3, with D perhaps matching TRBD1 (5 bases). V was clipped by 1 base and J by 3 bases, with 9 bases between them. There are 14 residues in the CDR3. Germline V gene lookup returns CDR1 SGHRS and CDR2 YFSETQ.

This clone was counted a single time. This chain uses TRBV25-1 with TRBJ1-3; D not resolved. The CDR3 is made up of 13 amino acids. Germline V gene data show CDR1 as MGHDK and CDR2 as SYGVNS. The V gene lost 5 bases and the J gene lost 3 bases, with 8 bases spanning the gap. CDR3: CASSRTGGNTIYF. As DNA, the CDR3 is TGTGCCAGCAGTCGGACGGGTGGAAACACCATATATTTT.

This chain uses TRBV12-2 with TRBJ2-5; the table's D call, TRBD2, has no DNA check behind it. TRBV12-2 is listed as a pseudogene. The CDR3 is 17 residues long. The CDR3 DNA reads as TGTGCAAGTCGCCTCACGAATTGTATAGCGGGGCAAGAGACCCAGTACTTC. This sequence encodes CASRLTNCIAGQETQYF.

This chain links TRBV28 with TRBJ2-3; D is uncertain. Germline V lookup: CDR1 MDHEN, CDR2 SYDVKM. Trimming took off 5 bases at V and 2 bases at J, with 5 bases between the two ends. CDR3 length equals 12 residues. The CDR3 here is CASSILTDTQYF. The CDR3 nucleotides read TGTGCCAGCAGTATCCTCACAGATACGCAGTATTTT.

The chain uses TRBV6-2 or TRBV6-3 and TRBJ2-2; D remains ambiguous. The V end lost 6 bases, the J end lost 6 bases, and 11 bases lay between the germline ends. Germline CDR1 is MNHEY and CDR2 is SVGEGT. This CDR3 spans 13 amino acids. The CDR3 bases are TGTGCCAGCAGCCTCTTTGGGGCCGGGGAGCTGTTTTTT. This gives the protein CASSLFGAGELFF.